The entry below gives a single T cell receptor (beta chain) sequence along with its context. This sample stems from a study of blood T cell repertoires in COVID-19. In the study overall: From T cells, B-cell-depleted T cells, or PBMCs came the material, which was cDNA or gDNA.

Profiled with immunoSEQ multiplex PCR; TCRdb holds only in-frame clones, not every one. The table has nearly 300,000 clones, about 87% seen once. V was pared by 3 bases and J by 3 bases, with 8 bases of the junction left unmatched. Germline CDR1 reads ENHRY; CDR2 reads SYGVKD. The CDR3 covers 18 residues. This clonotype was obtained from a woman aged 25 to 39 who had recovered from COVID-19. The chain employs TRBV10-3 and TRBJ2-1; TRBD2 agrees at 13 bases. The material sequenced was peripheral blood. In DNA form, the CDR3 reads TGTGCCATCAGTGAACCGGGACTAGCGGGGTACAGCTACAATGAGCAGTTCTTC. Residues: CAISEPGLAGYSYNEQFF.